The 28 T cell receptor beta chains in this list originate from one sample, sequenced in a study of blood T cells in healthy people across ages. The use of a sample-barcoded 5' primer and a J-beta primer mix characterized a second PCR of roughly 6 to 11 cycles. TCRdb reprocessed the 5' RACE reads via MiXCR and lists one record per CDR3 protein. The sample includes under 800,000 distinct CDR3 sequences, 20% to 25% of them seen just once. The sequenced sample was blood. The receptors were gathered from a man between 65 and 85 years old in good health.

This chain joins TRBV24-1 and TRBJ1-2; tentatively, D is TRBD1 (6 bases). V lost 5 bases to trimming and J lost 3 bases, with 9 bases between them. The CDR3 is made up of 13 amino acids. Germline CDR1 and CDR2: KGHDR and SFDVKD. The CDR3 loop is CATSAGADYGYTF. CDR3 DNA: TGTGCCACCAGTGCGGGGGCAGACTATGGCTACACCTTC.

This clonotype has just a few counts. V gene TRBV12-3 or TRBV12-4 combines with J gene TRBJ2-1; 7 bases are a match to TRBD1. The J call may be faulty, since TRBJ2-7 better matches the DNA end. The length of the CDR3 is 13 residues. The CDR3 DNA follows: TGTGCCAGCAGTACGGGACAGAACTACGAGCAGTACTTC. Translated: CASSTGQNYEQYF.

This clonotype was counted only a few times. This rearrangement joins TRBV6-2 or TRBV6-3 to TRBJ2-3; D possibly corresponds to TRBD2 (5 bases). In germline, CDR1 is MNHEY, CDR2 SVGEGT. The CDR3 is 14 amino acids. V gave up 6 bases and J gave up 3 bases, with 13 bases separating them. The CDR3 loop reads CASSARAVTDTQYF. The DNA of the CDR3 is TGTGCCAGCAGCGCGCGAGCGGTGACAGATACGCAGTATTTT.

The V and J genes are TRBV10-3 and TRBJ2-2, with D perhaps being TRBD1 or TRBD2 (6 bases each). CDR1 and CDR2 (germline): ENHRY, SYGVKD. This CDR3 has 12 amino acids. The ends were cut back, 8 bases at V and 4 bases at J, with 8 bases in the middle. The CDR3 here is CAIGGRTGELFF. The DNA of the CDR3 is TGTGCCATCGGGGGGCGCACCGGGGAGCTGTTTTTT.

Here the CDR3 DNA reads TGCGCCAGCAGCACAGGGATTAACTATGGCTACACCTTC. Residues: CASSTGINYGYTF. V and J are TRBV5-1 and TRBJ1-2; tentatively, D is TRBD1 (6 bases). Trimming took 4 bases from V and 1 from J, leaving 8 bases between them. The CDR3 length is 13 residues. Germline V gene sequence: CDR1 SGHRS, CDR2 YFSETQ.

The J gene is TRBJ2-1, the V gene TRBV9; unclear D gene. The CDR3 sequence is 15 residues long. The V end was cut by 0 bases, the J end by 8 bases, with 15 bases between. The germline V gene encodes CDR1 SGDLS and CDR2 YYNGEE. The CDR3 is CASSVEPTGGDEQFF. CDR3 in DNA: TGTGCCAGCAGCGTAGAGCCGACGGGTGGGGATGAGCAGTTCTTC. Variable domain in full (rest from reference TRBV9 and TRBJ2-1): DSGVTQTPKHLITATGQRVTLRCSPRSGDLSVYWYQQSLDQGLQFLIQYYNGEERAKGNILERFSAQQFPDLHSELNLSSLELGDSALYFCASSVEPTGGDEQFFGPGTRLTVL.

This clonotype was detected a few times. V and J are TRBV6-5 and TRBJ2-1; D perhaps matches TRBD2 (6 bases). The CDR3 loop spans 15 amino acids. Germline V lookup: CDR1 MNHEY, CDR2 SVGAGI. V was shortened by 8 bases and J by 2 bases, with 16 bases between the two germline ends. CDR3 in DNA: TGTGCCAGCCGGCCTCCACTAGCAACCTACAATGAGCAGTTCTTC. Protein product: CASRPPLATYNEQFF.

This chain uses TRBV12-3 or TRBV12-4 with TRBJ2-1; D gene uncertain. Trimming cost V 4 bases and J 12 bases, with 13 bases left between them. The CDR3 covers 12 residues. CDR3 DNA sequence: TGTGCCAGCAGTTCATTCCGTCTGGGGCAGTTCTTC. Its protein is CASSSFRLGQFF.

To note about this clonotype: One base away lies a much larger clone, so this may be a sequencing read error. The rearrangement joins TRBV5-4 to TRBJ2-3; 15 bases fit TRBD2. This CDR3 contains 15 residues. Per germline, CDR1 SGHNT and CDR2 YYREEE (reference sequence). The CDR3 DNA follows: TGTGCCAGCAGCGGGGCGGGACTAGCGGGAGGCACGCAGTGTTTT. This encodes CASSGAGLAGGTQCF.

As DNA, the CDR3 is TGTGCCAGCAGTGATTTAGATACGCAGTATTTT. This gives the protein CASSDLDTQYF. The chain carries TRBV2 and TRBJ2-3; D not resolved. Germline assignment: CDR1 SNHLY and CDR2 FYNNEI. V was clipped by 3 bases and J by 5 bases, with 3 bases between them. The CDR3 is made up of 11 amino acids.

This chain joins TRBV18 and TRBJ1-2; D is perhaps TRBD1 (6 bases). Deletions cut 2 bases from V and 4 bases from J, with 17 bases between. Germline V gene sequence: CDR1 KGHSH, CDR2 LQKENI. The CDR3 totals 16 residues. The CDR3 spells CASSPYRAGEAYGYTF. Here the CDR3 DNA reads TGTGCCAGCTCACCATACAGGGCAGGGGAGGCCTATGGCTACACCTTC. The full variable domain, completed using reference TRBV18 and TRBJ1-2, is NAGVMQNPRHLVRRRGQEARLRCSPMKGHSHVYWYRQLPEEGLKFMVYLQKENIIDESGMPKERFSAEFPKEGPSILRIQQVVRGDSAAYFCASSPYRAGEAYGYTFGSGTRLTVV.

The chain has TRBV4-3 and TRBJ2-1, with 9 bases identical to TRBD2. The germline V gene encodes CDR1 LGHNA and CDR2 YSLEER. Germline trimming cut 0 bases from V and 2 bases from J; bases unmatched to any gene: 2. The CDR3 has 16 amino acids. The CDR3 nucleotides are TGCGCCAGCAGCCAAGATCCTAGCGGGACCTACAATGAGCAGTTCTTC. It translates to CASSQDPSGTYNEQFF.

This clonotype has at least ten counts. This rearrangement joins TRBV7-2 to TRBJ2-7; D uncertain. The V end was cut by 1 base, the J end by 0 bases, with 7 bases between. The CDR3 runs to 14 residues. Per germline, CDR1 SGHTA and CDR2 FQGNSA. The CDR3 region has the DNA TGTGCCAGCAGCTTAGGAGACTTCTCCTACGAGCAGTACTTC. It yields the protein CASSLGDFSYEQYF.

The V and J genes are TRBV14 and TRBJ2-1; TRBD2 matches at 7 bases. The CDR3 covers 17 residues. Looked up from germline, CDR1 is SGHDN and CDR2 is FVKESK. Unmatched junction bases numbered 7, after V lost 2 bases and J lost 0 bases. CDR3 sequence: CASSQLAEPSSYNEQFF. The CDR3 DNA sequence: TGTGCCAGCAGCCAACTAGCGGAGCCTAGCTCCTACAATGAGCAGTTCTTC.

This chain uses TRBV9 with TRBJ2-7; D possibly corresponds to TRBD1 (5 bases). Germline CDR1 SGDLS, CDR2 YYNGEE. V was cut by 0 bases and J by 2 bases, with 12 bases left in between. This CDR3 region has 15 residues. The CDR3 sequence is CASSVDPGSTYEQYF. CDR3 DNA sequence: TGTGCCAGCAGCGTAGACCCAGGGTCGACCTACGAGCAGTACTTC.

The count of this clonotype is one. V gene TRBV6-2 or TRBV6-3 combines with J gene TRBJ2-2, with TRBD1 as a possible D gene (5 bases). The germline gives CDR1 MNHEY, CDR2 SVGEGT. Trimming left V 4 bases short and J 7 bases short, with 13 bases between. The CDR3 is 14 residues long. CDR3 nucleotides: TGTGCCAGCAGTTTGGCAGGGCCCTTCGGGGAGCTGTTTTTT. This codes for CASSLAGPFGELFF.

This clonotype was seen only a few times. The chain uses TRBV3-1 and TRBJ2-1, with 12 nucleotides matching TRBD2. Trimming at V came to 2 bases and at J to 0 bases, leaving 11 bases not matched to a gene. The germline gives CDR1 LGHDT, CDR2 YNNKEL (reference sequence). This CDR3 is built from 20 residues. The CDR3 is CASSQSGTSGPLSSYNEQFF. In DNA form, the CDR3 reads TGTGCCAGCAGCCAATCCGGGACTAGCGGGCCACTAAGCTCCTACAATGAGCAGTTCTTC.

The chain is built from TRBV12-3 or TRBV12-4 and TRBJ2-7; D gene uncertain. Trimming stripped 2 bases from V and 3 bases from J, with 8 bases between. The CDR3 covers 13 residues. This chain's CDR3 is CASSLSTVYEQYF. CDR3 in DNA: TGTGCCAGCAGTTTATCCACGGTCTACGAGCAGTACTTC.

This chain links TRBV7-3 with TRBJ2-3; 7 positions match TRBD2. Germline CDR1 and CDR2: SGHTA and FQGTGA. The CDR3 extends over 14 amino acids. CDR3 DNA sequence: TGTGCTAGCGGGCCCAGCGGGGGCACAGATACGCAGTATTTT. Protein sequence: CASGPSGGTDTQYF.

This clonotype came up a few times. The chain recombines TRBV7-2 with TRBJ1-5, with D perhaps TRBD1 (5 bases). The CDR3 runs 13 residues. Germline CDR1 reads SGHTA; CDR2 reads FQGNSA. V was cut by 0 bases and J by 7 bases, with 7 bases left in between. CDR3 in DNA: TGTGCCAGCAGCTTAGCGGGGCTACAGCCCCAGCATTTT. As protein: CASSLAGLQPQHF.

In DNA form, the CDR3 reads TGTGCCAGCAGCAGGACTAGCGGGAGTGCAAGGCTGTTTTTT. It codes for CASSRTSGSARLFF. The V call is TRBV6-5, the J call TRBJ2-2, with 13 bases aligning to TRBD2. The CDR3 loop spans 14 amino acids. In germline, CDR1 is MNHEY, CDR2 SVGAGI. The J segment lost 13 bases and the V segment lost 6 bases, leaving 8 bases of the junction unmatched.

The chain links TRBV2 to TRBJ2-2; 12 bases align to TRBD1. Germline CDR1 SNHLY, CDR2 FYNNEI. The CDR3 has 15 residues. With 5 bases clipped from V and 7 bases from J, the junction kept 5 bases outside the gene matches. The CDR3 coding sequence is TGTGCCAGCAGTCCCGGGACAGGGGGCAGCGGGGAGCTGTTTTTT. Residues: CASSPGTGGSGELFF.

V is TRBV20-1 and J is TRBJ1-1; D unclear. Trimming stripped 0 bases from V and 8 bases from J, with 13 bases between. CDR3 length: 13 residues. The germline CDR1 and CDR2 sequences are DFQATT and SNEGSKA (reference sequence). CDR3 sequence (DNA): TGCAGTGCTAGAGAGGCCTCCAGGTTGGAAGCTTTCTTT. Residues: CSAREASRLEAFF.

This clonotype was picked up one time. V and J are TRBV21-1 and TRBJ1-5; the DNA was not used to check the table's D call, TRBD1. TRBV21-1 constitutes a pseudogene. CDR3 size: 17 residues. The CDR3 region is CASSTSGEEDSNQPQHF. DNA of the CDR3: TGTGCCAGCAGCACCTCAGGGGAGGAGGATAGCAATCAGCCCCAGCATTTT.

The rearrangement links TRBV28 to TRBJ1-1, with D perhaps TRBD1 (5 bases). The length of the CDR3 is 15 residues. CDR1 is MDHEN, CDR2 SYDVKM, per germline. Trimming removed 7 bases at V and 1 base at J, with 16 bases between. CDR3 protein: CASTLSRGANTEAFF. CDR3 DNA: TGTGCCAGCACCCTTTCGCGCGGGGCGAACACTGAAGCTTTCTTT.

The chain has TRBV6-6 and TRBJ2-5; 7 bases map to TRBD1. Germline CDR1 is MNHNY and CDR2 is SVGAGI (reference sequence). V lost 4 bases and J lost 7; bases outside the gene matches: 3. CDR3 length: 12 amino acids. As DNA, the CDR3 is TGTGCCAGCAGTTCGACAGGGCCGACCCAGTACTTC. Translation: CASSSTGPTQYF.

The CDR3 DNA follows: TGTGCCAGCAGTTACTCGAGTCTCGCGATTCACTACGAGCAGTACTTC. This translates into CASSYSSLAIHYEQYF. The chain couples TRBV6-5 to TRBJ2-7; D call uncertain. V shed 0 bases and J shed 3 bases, with 15 bases lying between them. The CDR3 totals 16 residues. Germline V gene lookup returns CDR1 MNHEY and CDR2 SVGAGI.

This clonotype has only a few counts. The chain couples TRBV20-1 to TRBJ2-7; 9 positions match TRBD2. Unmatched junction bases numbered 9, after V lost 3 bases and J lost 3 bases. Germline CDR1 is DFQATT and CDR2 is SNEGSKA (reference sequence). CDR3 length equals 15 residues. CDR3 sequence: CSARGSLAGNYEQYF. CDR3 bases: TGCAGTGCTAGGGGTTCGCTAGCGGGAAACTACGAGCAGTACTTC.